This T cell receptor beta chain was documented in a study of regulatory T cells in long-lasting Graves disease. Time point here: newly diagnosed GD, antithyroid drugs for less than 3 months. PBMCs provided the RNA from which the TCR library was made. Peripheral blood, about 9 milliliters of it, was drawn into EDTA tubes. Combining iRepertoire HTBI primers with Arm-PCR of CDR3 regions, the authors built TCR beta libraries. TCRdb reprocessed the multiplex PCR reads via MiXCR and lists one record per CDR3 protein. The sample lists around 330,000 distinct CDR3 sequences; over 15% were seen once. In this sample, this clonotype turned up a few times. Relative to the germline gene, one junction end is altered; a read error may explain this. The receptor's source is a female donor with Graves disease. The material was peripheral blood mononuclear cells (PBMCs), obtained at new diagnosis, from a patient treated with antithyroid drugs.

This CDR3 reads CASSGASANTDTQYF. CDR3 sequence (DNA): TGTGCCAGCAGCGGGGCCTCGGCTAACACAGATACGCAGTATTTT. The chain combines TRBV5-1 with TRBJ2-3, with TRBD2 identical over 7 bases. Germline CDR1 reads SGHRS; CDR2 reads YFSETQ. The CDR3 spans 15 residues.